The text below deals with one TCR beta chain. The data were taken from a study of blood T cell repertoires in COVID-19. Study summary: Material from acute and convalescent COVID-19 was sourced from the United States, Italy and Spain. From T cells, B-cell-depleted T cells, or PBMCs came the material, which was cDNA or gDNA.

Authors' analysis steps: Amplification from reference gene primers served as the basis for estimated nucleated cell counts. The data were produced by immunoSEQ multiplex PCR, yet TCRdb's version contains in-frame clones alone and is incomplete. That table is the source of V, J and clone size, and D and trimming were worked out from the DNA. The data contain about 150,000 clones, about 87% of them singletons. The CDR3 is made up of 15 amino acids. Per the germline V gene, CDR1 is SEHNR and CDR2 is FQNEAQ (reference sequence). With V trimmed by 1 base and J by 11 bases, 10 bases remained unmatched. Material: peripheral blood. The clonotype originates from a man older than 75 with acute or convalescent COVID-19. This chain uses TRBV7-9 with TRBJ1-5, with 8 bases matching TRBD1. The CDR3 sequence: CASSLGGQGAEAQHF. CDR3 nucleotide sequence: TGTGCCAGCAGCTTAGGAGGGCAGGGGGCGGAGGCCCAGCATTTT.